A selection of T cell receptor beta chains follows, all from one sample in a study of cytomegalovirus exposure and HLA in healthy donors. Clones were read by immunoSEQ multiplex PCR, and TCRdb kept only the in-frame ones, dropping some. The sample contains some 150,000 clones, 77% of which appear only once. Sequenced sample: PBMCs. The source is a woman between 50 and 59 years old in good health and CMV-seronegative. Each CDR3 is given with its conserved first and last residue. The D gene is left open where the match is weak. Only part of the rows carry a size: once, few, many, or a class if the clone is expanded.

CDR3nt: TGTGCCAGCAGCTTAAACTCCGGACAGGGGAACACTGAAGCTTTCTTT
CDR3aa: CASSLNSGQGNTEAFF
v_gene: TRBV11-3
d_gene: TRBD1
abundance: NA
j_gene: TRBJ1-1

CDR3nt: TGTGCCAGCAGCTTCGCACCGGGACAGGGCTATGGCTACACCTTC
CDR3aa: CASSFAPGQGYGYTF
v_gene: TRBV5-6
d_gene: TRBD1
abundance: few
j_gene: TRBJ1-2

CDR3nt: TGTGCCAGAAGCCTCCGGACAGTCGGGATCGTATACGAGCAGTACTTC
CDR3aa: CARSLRTVGIVYEQYF
v_gene: TRBV7-5
d_gene: NA
abundance: NA
j_gene: TRBJ2-7

CDR3nt: TGTGCCAGCAGTACTAGCGGGGCCGACTCCTACGAGCAGTACTTC
CDR3aa: CASSTSGADSYEQYF
v_gene: TRBV4-2
d_gene: TRBD2
abundance: NA
j_gene: TRBJ2-7

CDR3nt: TGTGCCAGCAGCTCCCGGCGGGGGGGCGGGCGTGAGACCCAGTACTTC
CDR3aa: CASSSRRGGGRETQYF
v_gene: TRBV13
d_gene: TRBD2
abundance: few
j_gene: TRBJ2-5

CDR3nt: TGTGCCAGCAGCTCGAGACTAGTTTCTAACAATGAGCAGTTCTTC
CDR3aa: CASSSRLVSNNEQFF
v_gene: TRBV7-3
d_gene: NA
abundance: NA
j_gene: TRBJ2-1

CDR3nt: TGTGCCAGCAGATACTACCCGGGACAGGGGAGCACCGGGGAGCTGTTTTTT
CDR3aa: CASRYYPGQGSTGELFF
v_gene: TRBV27
d_gene: TRBD1
abundance: NA
j_gene: TRBJ2-2

CDR3nt: TGTGCTAGCAGCTTAGGACAGGGAGCCCATGAGCAGTTCTTC
CDR3aa: CASSLGQGAHEQFF
v_gene: TRBV7-7
d_gene: TRBD1
abundance: NA
j_gene: TRBJ2-1

CDR3nt: TGTGCCAGCAGCTTGGGCAGGGGAAATGAGCAGTTCTTC
CDR3aa: CASSLGRGNEQFF
v_gene: TRBV5-6
d_gene: NA
abundance: few
j_gene: TRBJ2-1

CDR3nt: TGTGCCAGCAGTTACTCGGAGCAGGGGTATAGCTACACCTTC
CDR3aa: CASSYSEQGYSYTF
v_gene: TRBV6-5
d_gene: NA
abundance: NA
j_gene: TRBJ1-2

CDR3nt: TGTGCCAGCAGCGCCCAGGGCGGCTATGGCTACACCTTC
CDR3aa: CASSAQGGYGYTF
v_gene: TRBV2
d_gene: NA
abundance: NA
j_gene: TRBJ1-2

CDR3nt: TGTGCCACCAGCAGGGGAGGCGGGGAAAAACTGTTTTTT
CDR3aa: CATSRGGGEKLFF
v_gene: TRBV15
d_gene: NA
abundance: NA
j_gene: TRBJ1-4

CDR3nt: TGTGCCAGCAGCGTAGCCAGCGGGCACCACACCGGGGAGCTGTTTTTT
CDR3aa: CASSVASGHHTGELFF
v_gene: TRBV9
d_gene: NA
abundance: NA
j_gene: TRBJ2-2

CDR3nt: TGCGCCAGCAGATCCAAAACGGGACAGGGGGACTCACCCCTCCACTTT
CDR3aa: CASRSKTGQGDSPLHF
v_gene: TRBV5-1
d_gene: TRBD1
abundance: NA
j_gene: TRBJ1-6

CDR3nt: TGTGCCAGCAGTTTCTCACGGGACAGGGGGATATACTATGGCTACACCTTC
CDR3aa: CASSFSRDRGIYYGYTF
v_gene: TRBV27
d_gene: TRBD1
abundance: once
j_gene: TRBJ1-2

CDR3nt: TGTGCCAGCAGCGTGGAGGGGCCCTCCTACGAGCAGTACTTC
CDR3aa: CASSVEGPSYEQYF
v_gene: TRBV6-6
d_gene: NA
abundance: NA
j_gene: TRBJ2-7

CDR3nt: TGTGCCAGCAGCTTGGAACTTTTGGGCAATCAGCCCCAGCATTTT
CDR3aa: CASSLELLGNQPQHF
v_gene: TRBV5-4
d_gene: NA
abundance: few
j_gene: TRBJ1-5

CDR3nt: TGCGCCAGCAGCTCCCCACAGGGGTCGGAGGGCTACACCTTC
CDR3aa: CASSSPQGSEGYTF
v_gene: TRBV5-1
d_gene: TRBD1
abundance: NA
j_gene: TRBJ1-2

CDR3nt: TGTGCCACCAGCAGAGATCTCTTGGAGACCCAGTACTTC
CDR3aa: CATSRDLLETQYF
v_gene: TRBV15
d_gene: NA
abundance: NA
j_gene: TRBJ2-5

CDR3nt: TGTGCCAGCAGTTACCGTAGGAACACTGAAGCTTTCTTT
CDR3aa: CASSYRRNTEAFF
v_gene: TRBV27
d_gene: NA
abundance: NA
j_gene: TRBJ1-1

CDR3nt: TGCGCCAGCAGCTTGGCGGGAGGCTCCGGGACCCCCGGGGCAGAGACCCAGTACTTC
CDR3aa: CASSLAGGSGTPGAETQYF
v_gene: TRBV5-1
d_gene: TRBD2
abundance: NA
j_gene: TRBJ2-5

CDR3nt: TGTGCCAGCAGCGTAGGGGACAGGGCTGGCAATGAGCAGTTCTTC
CDR3aa: CASSVGDRAGNEQFF
v_gene: TRBV9
d_gene: TRBD1
abundance: once
j_gene: TRBJ2-1

CDR3nt: TGTGCCAGCAGCCTCGCGGGGAGGAGGGGGGGCCGGGACAATGAGCAGTTCTTC
CDR3aa: CASSLAGRRGGRDNEQFF
v_gene: TRBV11-1
d_gene: NA
abundance: NA
j_gene: TRBJ2-1

CDR3nt: TGTGCCAGTAGTATGACTAGCGGGATCACAGATACGCAGTATTTT
CDR3aa: CASSMTSGITDTQYF
v_gene: TRBV19
d_gene: TRBD2
abundance: NA
j_gene: TRBJ2-3

CDR3nt: TGTGCCAGCTCACCAAACGGGGATAGCAATCAGCCCCAGCATTTT
CDR3aa: CASSPNGDSNQPQHF
v_gene: TRBV18
d_gene: NA
abundance: NA
j_gene: TRBJ1-5

CDR3nt: TGTGCCAGCACCCGGCCGGGAGTCGGAACAGATACGCAGTATTTT
CDR3aa: CASTRPGVGTDTQYF
v_gene: TRBV6-6
d_gene: NA
abundance: NA
j_gene: TRBJ2-3

CDR3nt: TGTGCCAGCAGCCGAAAAAACAGAGCAACTAATGAAAAACTGTTTTTT
CDR3aa: CASSRKNRATNEKLFF
v_gene: TRBV5-6
d_gene: NA
abundance: few
j_gene: TRBJ1-4